This is a list of T cell receptor beta chains from one sample in a study of T-cell memory formation after mild COVID-19. MiXCR, run by TCRdb on the 5' RACE reads, gives a single entry per CDR3 protein. The sample carries roughly 450,000 distinct CDR3 sequences, 15% to 20% recorded once. The source material was PBMCs or a T cell subset sorted from them (not recorded which). Receptors originate from an adult woman who had mild COVID-19 (a few samples of this study predate the infection). Cell type and time point are not known. The conserved cysteine and the conserved F or W are not part of the CDR3 here.

v_call: TRBV7-2; j_call: TRBJ2-2; cdr3_length: 10; cdr3_aa: ASSPAPGELF
v_call: TRBV18; j_call: TRBJ2-6; cdr3_length: 14; cdr3_aa: ASSNPTRYGANVLT
v_call: TRBV24-1; j_call: TRBJ2-3; cdr3_length: 12; cdr3_aa: ATSGGDPTDTQY
v_call: TRBV12-3/TRBV12-4; j_call: TRBJ1-1; cdr3_length: 14; cdr3_aa: ASSPRTGILNTEAF
v_call: TRBV28; j_call: TRBJ2-2; cdr3_length: 14; cdr3_aa: ASTQRGGTNTGELF
v_call: TRBV7-8; j_call: TRBJ2-7; cdr3_length: 13; cdr3_aa: ASSLDSTLSYEQY
v_call: TRBV29-1; j_call: TRBJ2-1; cdr3_length: 13; cdr3_aa: SVARDYTAYNEQF
v_call: TRBV7-2; j_call: TRBJ2-1; cdr3_length: 11; cdr3_aa: ASKDYLREEQF
v_call: TRBV6-1; j_call: TRBJ1-1; cdr3_length: 9; cdr3_aa: ASSEGYRGT
v_call: TRBV19; j_call: TRBJ1-2; cdr3_length: 10; cdr3_aa: ASSIQGYGYT
v_call: TRBV4-2; j_call: TRBJ2-5; cdr3_length: 13; cdr3_aa: ASSQDGLVTETQY
v_call: TRBV7-9; j_call: TRBJ2-1; cdr3_length: 13; cdr3_aa: ASSLARLAPNEQF
v_call: TRBV20-1; j_call: TRBJ2-1; cdr3_length: 9; cdr3_aa: SAADPSQQF
v_call: TRBV5-6; j_call: TRBJ2-1; cdr3_length: 13; cdr3_aa: ASRTTSGFHNEQF